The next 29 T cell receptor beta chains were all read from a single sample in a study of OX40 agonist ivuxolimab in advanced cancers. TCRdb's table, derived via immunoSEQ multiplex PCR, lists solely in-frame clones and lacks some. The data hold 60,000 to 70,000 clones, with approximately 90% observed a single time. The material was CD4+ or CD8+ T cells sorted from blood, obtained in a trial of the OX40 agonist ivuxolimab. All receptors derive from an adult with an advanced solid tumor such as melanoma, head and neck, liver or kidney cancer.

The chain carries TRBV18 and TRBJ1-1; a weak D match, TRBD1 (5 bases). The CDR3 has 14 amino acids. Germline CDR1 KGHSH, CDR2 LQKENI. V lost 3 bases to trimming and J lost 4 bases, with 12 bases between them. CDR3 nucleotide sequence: TGTGCCAGCTCACCTTTTGGGGGTCGCACTGAAGCTTTCTTT. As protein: CASSPFGGRTEAFF.

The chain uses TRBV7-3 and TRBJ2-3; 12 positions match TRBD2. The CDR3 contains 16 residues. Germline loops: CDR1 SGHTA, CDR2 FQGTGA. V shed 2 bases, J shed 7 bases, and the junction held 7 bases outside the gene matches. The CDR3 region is CASSLSLAGGGNTQYF. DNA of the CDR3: TGTGCCAGCAGCTTATCCCTAGCGGGAGGGGGAAATACGCAGTATTTT.

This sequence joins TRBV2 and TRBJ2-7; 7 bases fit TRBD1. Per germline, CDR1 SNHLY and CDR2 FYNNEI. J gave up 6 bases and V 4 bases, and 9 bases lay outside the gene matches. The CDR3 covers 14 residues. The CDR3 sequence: CASSVAGGIGEQYF. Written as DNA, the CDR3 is TGTGCCAGCAGTGTAGCAGGGGGAATTGGCGAGCAGTACTTC.

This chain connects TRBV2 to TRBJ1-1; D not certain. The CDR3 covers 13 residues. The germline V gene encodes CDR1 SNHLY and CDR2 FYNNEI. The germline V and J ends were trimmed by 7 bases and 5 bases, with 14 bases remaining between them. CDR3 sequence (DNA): TGTGCCAGCACGCCCATGGTGAGGACTGAAGCTTTCTTT. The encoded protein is CASTPMVRTEAFF.

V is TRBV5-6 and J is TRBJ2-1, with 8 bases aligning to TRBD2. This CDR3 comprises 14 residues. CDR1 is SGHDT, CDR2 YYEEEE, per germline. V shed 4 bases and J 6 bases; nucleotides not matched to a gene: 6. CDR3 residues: CASSTSGRSNEQFF. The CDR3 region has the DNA TGTGCCAGCAGCACTAGCGGAAGATCCAATGAGCAGTTCTTC. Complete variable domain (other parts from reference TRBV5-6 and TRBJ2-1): DAGVTQSPTHLIKTRGQQVTLRCSPKSGHDTVSWYQQALGQGPQFIFQYYEEEERQRGNFPDRFSGHQFPNYSSELNVNALLLGDSALYLCASSTSGRSNEQFFGPGTRLTVL.

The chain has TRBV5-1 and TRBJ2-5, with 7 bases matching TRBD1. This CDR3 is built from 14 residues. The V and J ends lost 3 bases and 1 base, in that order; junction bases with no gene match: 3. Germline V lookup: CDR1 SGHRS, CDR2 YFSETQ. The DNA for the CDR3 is TGCGCCAGCAGCTACCGGGACAGCCAAGAGACCCAGTACTTC. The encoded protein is CASSYRDSQETQYF.

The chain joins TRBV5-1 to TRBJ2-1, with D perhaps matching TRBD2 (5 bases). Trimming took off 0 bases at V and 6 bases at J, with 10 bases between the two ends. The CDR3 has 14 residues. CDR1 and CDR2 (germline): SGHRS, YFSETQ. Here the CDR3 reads CASSLGGLVNEQFF. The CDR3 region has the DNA TGCGCCAGCAGCTTGGGAGGACTGGTCAATGAGCAGTTCTTC.

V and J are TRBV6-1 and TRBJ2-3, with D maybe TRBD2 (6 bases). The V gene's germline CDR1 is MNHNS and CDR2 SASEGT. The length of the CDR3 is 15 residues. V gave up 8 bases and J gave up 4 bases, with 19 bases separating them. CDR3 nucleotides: TGTGCCAGCTCGTTCGAGGGACTTCGGGCAGATACGCAGTATTTT. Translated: CASSFEGLRADTQYF.

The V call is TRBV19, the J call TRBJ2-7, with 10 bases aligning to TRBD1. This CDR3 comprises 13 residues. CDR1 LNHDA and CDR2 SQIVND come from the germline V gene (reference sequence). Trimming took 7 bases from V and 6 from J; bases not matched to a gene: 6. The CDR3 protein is CASTGTGVIEQYF. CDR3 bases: TGTGCCAGTACTGGGACAGGGGTAATCGAGCAGTACTTC.

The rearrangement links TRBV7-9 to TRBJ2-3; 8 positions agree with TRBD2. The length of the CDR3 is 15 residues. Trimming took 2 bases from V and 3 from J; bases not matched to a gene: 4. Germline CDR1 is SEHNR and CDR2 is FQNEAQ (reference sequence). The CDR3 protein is CASSLSGGRTDTQYF. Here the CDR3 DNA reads TGTGCCAGCAGCTTAAGTGGCGGGAGGACAGATACGCAGTATTTT.

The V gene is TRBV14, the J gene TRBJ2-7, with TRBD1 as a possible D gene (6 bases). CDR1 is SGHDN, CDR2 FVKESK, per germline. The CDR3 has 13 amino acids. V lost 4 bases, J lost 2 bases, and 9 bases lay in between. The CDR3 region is CASSLTGTYEQYF. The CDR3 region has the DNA TGTGCCAGCAGCCTGACAGGAACCTACGAGCAGTACTTC.

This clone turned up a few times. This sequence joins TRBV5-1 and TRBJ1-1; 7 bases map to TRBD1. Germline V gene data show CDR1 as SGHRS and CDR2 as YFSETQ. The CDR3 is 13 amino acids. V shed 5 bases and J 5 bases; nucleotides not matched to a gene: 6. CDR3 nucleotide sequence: TGCGCCAGCAGGTTCACAGGGGATACTGAAGCTTTCTTT. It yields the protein CASRFTGDTEAFF.

CDR3 sequence (DNA): TGCGCCAGCAGTGACCGACGACAGGGGGGGTCGGAAAAACTGTTTTTT. Its protein is CASSDRRQGGSEKLFF. This rearrangement joins TRBV10-2 to TRBJ1-4; 9 positions match TRBD1. CDR1 and CDR2 (germline): WSHSY, SAAADI. The CDR3 is 16 residues long. Trimming cost V 3 bases and J 8 bases; bases outside gene matches: 10.

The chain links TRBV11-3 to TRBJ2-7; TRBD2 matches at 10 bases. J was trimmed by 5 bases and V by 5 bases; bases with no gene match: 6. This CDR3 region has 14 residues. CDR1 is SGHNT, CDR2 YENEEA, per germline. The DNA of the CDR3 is TGTGCCAGCAGCCGAGGGACTAGCGTAGACGAGCAGTACTTC. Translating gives CASSRGTSVDEQYF.

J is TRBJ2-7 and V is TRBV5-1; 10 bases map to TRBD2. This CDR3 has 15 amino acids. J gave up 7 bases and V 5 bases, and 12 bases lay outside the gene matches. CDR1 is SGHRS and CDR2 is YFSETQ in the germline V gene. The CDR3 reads CASRSGTSAAEEQYF. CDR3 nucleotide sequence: TGCGCCAGCAGATCCGGGACTAGCGCCGCTGAGGAGCAGTACTTC.

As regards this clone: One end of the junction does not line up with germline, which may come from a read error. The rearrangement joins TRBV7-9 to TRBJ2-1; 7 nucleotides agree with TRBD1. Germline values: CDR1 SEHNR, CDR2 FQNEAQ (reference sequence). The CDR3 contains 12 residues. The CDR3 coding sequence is TGTGCCAGCTATGACAGGGCCAATGAGCAGCTCTTC. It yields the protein CASYDRANEQLF.

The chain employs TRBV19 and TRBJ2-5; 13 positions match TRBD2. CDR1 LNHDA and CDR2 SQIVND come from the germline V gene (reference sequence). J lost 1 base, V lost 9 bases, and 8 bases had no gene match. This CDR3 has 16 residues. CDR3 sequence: CASRTGLAGTQETQYF. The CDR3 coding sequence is TGTGCCAGCCGAACGGGACTAGCGGGGACCCAAGAGACCCAGTACTTC.

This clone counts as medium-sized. CDR3 protein: CASSDTLGQGPKETQYF. The DNA for the CDR3 is TGTGCCAGCAGTGACACTCTGGGACAGGGGCCAAAGGAGACCCAGTACTTC. This chain uses TRBV25-1 with TRBJ2-5, with TRBD1 identical over 10 bases. CDR3 length: 17 amino acids. J was trimmed by 5 bases and V by 3 bases; bases with no gene match: 12. The germline V gene encodes CDR1 MGHDK and CDR2 SYGVNS. Full variable domain (remainder filled in from reference TRBV25-1 and TRBJ2-5): EADIYQTPRYLVIGTGKKITLECSQTMGHDKMYWYQQDPGMELHLIHYSYGVNSTEKGDLSSESTVSRIRTEHFPLTLESARPSHTSQYLCASSDTLGQGPKETQYFGPGTRLLVL.

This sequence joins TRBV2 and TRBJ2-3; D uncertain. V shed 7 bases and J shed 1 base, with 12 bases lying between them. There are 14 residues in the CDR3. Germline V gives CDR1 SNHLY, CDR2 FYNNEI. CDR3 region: CASNQQGGTDTQYF. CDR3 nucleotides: TGTGCCAGCAATCAGCAAGGAGGCACAGATACGCAGTATTTT. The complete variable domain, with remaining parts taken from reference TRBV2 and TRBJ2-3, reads EPEVTQTPSHQVTQMGQEVILRCVPISNHLYFYWYRQILGQKVEFLVSFYNNEISEKSEIFDDQFSVERPDGSNFTLKIRSTKLEDSAMYFCASNQQGGTDTQYFGPGTRLTVL.

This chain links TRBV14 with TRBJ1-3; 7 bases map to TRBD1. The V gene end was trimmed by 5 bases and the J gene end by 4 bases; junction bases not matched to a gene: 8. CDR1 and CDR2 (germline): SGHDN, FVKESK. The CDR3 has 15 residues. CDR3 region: CASSVMTGFGNTIYF. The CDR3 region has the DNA TGTGCCAGCAGCGTCATGACAGGGTTCGGAAACACCATATATTTT.

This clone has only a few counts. The CDR3 region is CASSLDRDGGQPQHF. The CDR3 coding sequence is TGTGCCAGCAGCTTAGACAGGGATGGTGGTCAGCCCCAGCATTTT. The chain has TRBV7-6 and TRBJ1-5; D perhaps matches TRBD1 (6 bases). The V and J ends lost 1 base and 6 bases respectively, with 13 bases between them. Germline values: CDR1 SGHVS, CDR2 FNYEAQ. The CDR3 consists of 15 residues.

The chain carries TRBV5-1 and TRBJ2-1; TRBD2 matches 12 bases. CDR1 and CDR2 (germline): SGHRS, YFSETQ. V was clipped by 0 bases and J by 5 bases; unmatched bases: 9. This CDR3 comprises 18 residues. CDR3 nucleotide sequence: TGCGCCAGCAGCTTGGGTACGACTAGCGGGAGTAGGGACAATGAGCAGTTCTTC. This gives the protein CASSLGTTSGSRDNEQFF.

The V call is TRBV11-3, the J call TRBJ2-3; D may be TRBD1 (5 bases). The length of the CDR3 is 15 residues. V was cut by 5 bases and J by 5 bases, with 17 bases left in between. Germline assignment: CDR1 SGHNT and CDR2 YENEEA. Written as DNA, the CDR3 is TGTGCCAGCAGCAAAGCCGGGTCCCAGGGAGATACGCAGTATTTT. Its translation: CASSKAGSQGDTQYF. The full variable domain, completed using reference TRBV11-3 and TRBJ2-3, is EAGVVQSPRYKIIEKKQPVAFWCNPISGHNTLYWYLQNLGQGPELLIRYENEEAVDDSQLPKDRFSAERLKGVDSTLKIQPAELGDSAVYLCASSKAGSQGDTQYFGPGTRLTVL.

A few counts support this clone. The CDR3 bases are TGTGCCAGCAGCCGGCCCCATCAAGAGACCCAGTACTTC. Its protein is CASSRPHQETQYF. V usage is TRBV27 and J usage is TRBJ2-5; D not certain. V was trimmed by 6 bases and J by 2 bases, leaving 10 bases between them. The CDR3 totals 13 residues. Germline CDR1 is MNHEY and CDR2 is SMNVEV (reference sequence).

The DNA for the CDR3 is TGTGCCAGCAGCCAGAGCGGGAGTTCCTACGAGCAGTACTTC. This codes for CASSQSGSSYEQYF. The chain combines TRBV7-8 with TRBJ2-7; 8 bases are a match to TRBD2. V dropped 5 bases and J dropped 1; count of bases not matched to a gene: 4. The CDR3 covers 14 residues. The germline gives CDR1 SGHVS, CDR2 FQNEAQ.

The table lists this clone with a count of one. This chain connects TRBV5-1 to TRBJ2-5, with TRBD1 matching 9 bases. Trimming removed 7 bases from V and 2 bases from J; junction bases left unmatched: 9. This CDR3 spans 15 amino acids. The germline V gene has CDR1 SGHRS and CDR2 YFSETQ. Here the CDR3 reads CASAMGQGRQETQYF. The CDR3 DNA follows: TGCGCCAGCGCCATGGGACAGGGTCGTCAAGAGACCCAGTACTTC. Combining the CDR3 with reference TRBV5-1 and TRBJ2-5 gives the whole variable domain KAGVTQTPRYLIKTRGQQVTLSCSPISGHRSVSWYQQTPGQGLQFLFEYFSETQRNKGNFPGRFSGRQFSNSRSEMNVSTLELGDSALYLCASAMGQGRQETQYFGPGTRLLVL.

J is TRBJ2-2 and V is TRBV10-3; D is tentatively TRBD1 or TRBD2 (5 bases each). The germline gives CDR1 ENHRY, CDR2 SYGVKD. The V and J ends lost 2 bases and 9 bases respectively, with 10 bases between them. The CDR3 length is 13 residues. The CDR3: CAISEPGTRELFF. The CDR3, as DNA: TGTGCCATCAGTGAGCCCGGGACCCGGGAGCTGTTTTTT.

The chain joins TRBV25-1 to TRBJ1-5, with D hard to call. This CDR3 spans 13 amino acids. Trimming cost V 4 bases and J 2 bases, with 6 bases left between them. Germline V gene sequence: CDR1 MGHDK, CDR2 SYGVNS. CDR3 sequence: CASSVAGNQPQHF. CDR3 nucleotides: TGTGCCAGCAGTGTGGCAGGCAATCAGCCCCAGCATTTT.

The CDR3: CASSLDRVTEAFF. Written as DNA, the CDR3 is TGCGCCAGCAGCTTGGACAGGGTAACTGAAGCTTTCTTT. This chain connects TRBV5-1 to TRBJ1-1; weak D call: TRBD1 (6 bases). CDR3 length: 13 amino acids. Germline V gene lookup returns CDR1 SGHRS and CDR2 YFSETQ. The V end lost 0 bases, the J end lost 5 bases, and 8 bases lay between the germline ends.